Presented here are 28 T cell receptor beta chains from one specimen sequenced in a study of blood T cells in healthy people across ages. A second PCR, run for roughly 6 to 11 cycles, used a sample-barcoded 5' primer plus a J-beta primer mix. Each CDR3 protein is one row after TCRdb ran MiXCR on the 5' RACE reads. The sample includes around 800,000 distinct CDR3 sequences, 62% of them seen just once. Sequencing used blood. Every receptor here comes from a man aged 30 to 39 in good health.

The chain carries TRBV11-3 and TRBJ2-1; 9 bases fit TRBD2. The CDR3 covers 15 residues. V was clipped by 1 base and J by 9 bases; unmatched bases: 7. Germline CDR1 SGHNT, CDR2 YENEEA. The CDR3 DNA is TGTGCCAGCAGCTTAGTCGCGGGGGGGCTCGGTGAGCAGTTCTTC. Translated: CASSLVAGGLGEQFF.

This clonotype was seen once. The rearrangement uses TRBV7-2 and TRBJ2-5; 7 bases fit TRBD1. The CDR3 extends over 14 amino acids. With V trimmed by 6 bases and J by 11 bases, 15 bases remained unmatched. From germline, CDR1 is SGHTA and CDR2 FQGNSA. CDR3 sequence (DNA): TGTGCCAGCAGTTCCCTACAGGGGCTCGGTGAGCAGTACTTC. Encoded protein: CASSSLQGLGEQYF.

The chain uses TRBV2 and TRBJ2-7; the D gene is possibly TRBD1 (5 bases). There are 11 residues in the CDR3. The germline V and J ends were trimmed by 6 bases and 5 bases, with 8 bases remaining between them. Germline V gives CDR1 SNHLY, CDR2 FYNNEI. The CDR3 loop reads CASRGPNEQYF. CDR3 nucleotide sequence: TGTGCCAGCAGGGGGCCAAACGAGCAGTACTTC. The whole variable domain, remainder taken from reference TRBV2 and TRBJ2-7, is EPEVTQTPSHQVTQMGQEVILRCVPISNHLYFYWYRQILGQKVEFLVSFYNNEISEKSEIFDDQFSVERPDGSNFTLKIRSTKLEDSAMYFCASRGPNEQYFGPGTRLTVT.

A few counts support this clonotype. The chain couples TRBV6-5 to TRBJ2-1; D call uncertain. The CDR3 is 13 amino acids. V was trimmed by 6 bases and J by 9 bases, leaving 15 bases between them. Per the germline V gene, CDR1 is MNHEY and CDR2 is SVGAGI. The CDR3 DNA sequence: TGTGCCAGCAGCCCAGACGGCCTTACTGAGCAGTTCTTC. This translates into CASSPDGLTEQFF.

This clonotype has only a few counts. For the CDR3, the DNA is TGTGCCAGCAACCCAGGGGATCAAGAGACCCAGTACTTC. Its protein product is CASNPGDQETQYF. The chain employs TRBV12-3 or TRBV12-4 and TRBJ2-5, with D perhaps TRBD1 (6 bases). The CDR3 is 13 amino acids. V gave up 7 bases and J gave up 2 bases, with 11 bases separating them.

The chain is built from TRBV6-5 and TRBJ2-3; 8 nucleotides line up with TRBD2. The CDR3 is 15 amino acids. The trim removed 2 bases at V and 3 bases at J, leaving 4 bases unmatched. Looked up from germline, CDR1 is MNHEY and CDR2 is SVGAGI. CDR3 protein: CASSYSSGVTDTQYF. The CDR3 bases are TGTGCCAGCAGTTACAGTAGCGGGGTAACAGATACGCAGTATTTT.

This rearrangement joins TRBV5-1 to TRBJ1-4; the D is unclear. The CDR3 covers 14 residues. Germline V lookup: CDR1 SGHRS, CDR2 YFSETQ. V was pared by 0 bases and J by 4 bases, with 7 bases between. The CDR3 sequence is CASSLEGYNEKLFF. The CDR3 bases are TGCGCCAGCAGCTTGGAAGGATATAATGAAAAACTGTTTTTT. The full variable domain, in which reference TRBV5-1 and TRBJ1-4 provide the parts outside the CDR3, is KAGVTQTPRYLIKTRGQQVTLSCSPISGHRSVSWYQQTPGQGLQFLFEYFSETQRNKGNFPGRFSGRQFSNSRSEMNVSTLELGDSALYLCASSLEGYNEKLFFGSGTQLSVL.

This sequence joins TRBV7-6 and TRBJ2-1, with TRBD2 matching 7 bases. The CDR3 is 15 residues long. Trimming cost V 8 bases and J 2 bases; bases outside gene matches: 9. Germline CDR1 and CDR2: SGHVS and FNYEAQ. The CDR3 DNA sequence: TGTGCCAGCTTGAGCGGGGCCAAGCCCTACAATGAGCAGTTCTTC. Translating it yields CASLSGAKPYNEQFF.

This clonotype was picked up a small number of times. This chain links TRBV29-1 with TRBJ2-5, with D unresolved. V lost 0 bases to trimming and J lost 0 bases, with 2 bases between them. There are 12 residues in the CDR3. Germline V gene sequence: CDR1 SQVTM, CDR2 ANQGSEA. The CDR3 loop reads CSVEEYQETQYF. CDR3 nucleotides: TGCAGCGTTGAAGAGTACCAAGAGACCCAGTACTTC. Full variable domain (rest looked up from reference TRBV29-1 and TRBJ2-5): SAVISQKPSRDICQRGTSLTIQCQVDSQVTMMFWYRQQPGQSLTLIATANQGSEATYESGFVIDKFPISRPNLTFSTLTVSNMSPEDSSIYLCSVEEYQETQYFGPGTRLLVL.

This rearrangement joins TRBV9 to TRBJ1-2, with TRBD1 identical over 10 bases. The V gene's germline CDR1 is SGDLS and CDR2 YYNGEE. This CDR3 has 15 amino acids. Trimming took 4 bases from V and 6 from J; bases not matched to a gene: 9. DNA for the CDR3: TGTGCCAGCAGCACCACCCCCGGGACAGGGGATGGCTACACCTTC. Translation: CASSTTPGTGDGYTF.

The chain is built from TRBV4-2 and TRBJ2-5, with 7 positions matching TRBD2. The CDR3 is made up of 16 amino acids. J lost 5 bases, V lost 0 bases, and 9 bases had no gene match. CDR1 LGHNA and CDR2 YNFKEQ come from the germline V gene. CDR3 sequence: CASSQENGQGGETQYF. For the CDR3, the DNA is TGTGCCAGCAGCCAAGAAAACGGGCAGGGAGGGGAGACCCAGTACTTC.

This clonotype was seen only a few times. In DNA, the CDR3 is TGTGCCAGCAGCTCCGGGGGATCACCCCTCCACTTT. Its translation is CASSSGGSPLHF. The V and J genes are TRBV12-3 or TRBV12-4 and TRBJ1-6, with D possibly being TRBD1 (5 bases). V gave up 6 bases and J gave up 10 bases, with 10 bases separating them. The CDR3 loop spans 12 amino acids.

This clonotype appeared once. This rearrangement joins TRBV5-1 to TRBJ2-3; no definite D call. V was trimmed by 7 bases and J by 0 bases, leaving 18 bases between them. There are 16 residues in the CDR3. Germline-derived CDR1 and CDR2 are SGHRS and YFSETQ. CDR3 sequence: CASAAAYSISTDTQYF. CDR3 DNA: TGCGCCAGCGCCGCAGCATATTCAATTAGCACAGATACGCAGTATTTT.

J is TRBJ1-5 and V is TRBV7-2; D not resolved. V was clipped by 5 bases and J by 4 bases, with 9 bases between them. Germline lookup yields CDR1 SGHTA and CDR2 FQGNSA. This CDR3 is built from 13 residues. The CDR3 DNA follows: TGTGCCAGCAGCCCAGCGGTAAATCAGCCCCAGCATTTT. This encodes CASSPAVNQPQHF.

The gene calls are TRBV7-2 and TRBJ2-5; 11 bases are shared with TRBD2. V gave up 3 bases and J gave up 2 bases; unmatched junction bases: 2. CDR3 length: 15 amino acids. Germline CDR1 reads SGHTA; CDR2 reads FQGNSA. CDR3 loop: CASSFSGGGQETQYF. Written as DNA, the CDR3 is TGTGCCAGCAGCTTTAGCGGGGGGGGACAAGAGACCCAGTACTTC.

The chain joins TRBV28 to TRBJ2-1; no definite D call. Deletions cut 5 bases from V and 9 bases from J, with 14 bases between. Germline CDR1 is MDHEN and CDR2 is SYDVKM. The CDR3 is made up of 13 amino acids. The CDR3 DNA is TGTGCCAGCAGTGTGAATGGTCAAACTGAGCAGTTCTTC. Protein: CASSVNGQTEQFF.

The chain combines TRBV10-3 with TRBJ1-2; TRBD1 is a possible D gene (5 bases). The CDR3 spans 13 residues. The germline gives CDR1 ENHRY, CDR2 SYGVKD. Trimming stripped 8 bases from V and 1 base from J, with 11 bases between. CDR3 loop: CAILAGHNYGYTF. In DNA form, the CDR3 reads TGTGCCATCTTGGCAGGGCATAACTATGGCTACACCTTC.

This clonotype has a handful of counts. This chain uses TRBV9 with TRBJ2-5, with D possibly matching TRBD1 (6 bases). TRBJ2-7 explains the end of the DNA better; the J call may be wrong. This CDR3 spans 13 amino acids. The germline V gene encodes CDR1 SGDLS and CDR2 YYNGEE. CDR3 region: CASSWGPHHEQYF. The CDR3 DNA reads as TGTGCCAGCAGTTGGGGGCCACATCACGAGCAGTACTTC.

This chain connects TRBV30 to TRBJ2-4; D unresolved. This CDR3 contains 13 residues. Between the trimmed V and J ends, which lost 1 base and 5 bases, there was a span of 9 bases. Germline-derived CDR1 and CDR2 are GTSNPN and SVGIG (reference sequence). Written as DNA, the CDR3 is TGTGCCTGGAGTGAAGGGTTCCAAAACATTCAGTACTTC. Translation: CAWSEGFQNIQYF.

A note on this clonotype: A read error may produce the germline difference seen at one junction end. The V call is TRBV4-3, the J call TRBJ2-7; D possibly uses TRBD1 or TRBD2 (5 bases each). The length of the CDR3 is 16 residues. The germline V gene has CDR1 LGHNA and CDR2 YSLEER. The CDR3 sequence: CASSQRPWGSPYEQHF. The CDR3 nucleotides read TGCGCCAGCAGCCAACGACCTTGGGGGAGCCCCTACGAGCAGCACTTC.

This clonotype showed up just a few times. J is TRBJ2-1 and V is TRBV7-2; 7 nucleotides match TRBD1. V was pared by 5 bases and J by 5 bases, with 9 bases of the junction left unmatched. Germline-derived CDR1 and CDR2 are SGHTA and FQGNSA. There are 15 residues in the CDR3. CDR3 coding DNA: TGTGCCAGCAGCCAGAACGGAGGACAGGACAATGAGCAGTTCTTC. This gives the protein CASSQNGGQDNEQFF.

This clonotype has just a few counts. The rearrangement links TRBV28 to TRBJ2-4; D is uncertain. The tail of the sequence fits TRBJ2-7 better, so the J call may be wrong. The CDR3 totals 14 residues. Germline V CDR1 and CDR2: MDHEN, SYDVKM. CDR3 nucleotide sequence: TGTGCCAGCAGTTTTGCAGGTTATTCCTACGAGCAGTACTTC. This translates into CASSFAGYSYEQYF.

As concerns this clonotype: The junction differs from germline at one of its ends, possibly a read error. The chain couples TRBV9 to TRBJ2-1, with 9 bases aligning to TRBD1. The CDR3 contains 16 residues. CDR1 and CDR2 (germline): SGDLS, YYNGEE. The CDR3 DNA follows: TGTGCCTGCAGCGTTAACCGGGACAGGGTTTCCAATGAGCAGTTCTTC. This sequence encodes CACSVNRDRVSNEQFF.

In DNA, the CDR3 is TGTGCCATCGGACAGGGGCGCTCTGGGGCCAACGTCCTGACTTTC. Translating gives CAIGQGRSGANVLTF. The chain employs TRBV2 and TRBJ2-6; 9 nucleotides match TRBD1. The germline V gene encodes CDR1 SNHLY and CDR2 FYNNEI. This CDR3 has 15 residues. Trimming cost V 10 bases and J 0 bases; bases outside gene matches: 4. The whole variable domain, filled in from reference TRBV2 and TRBJ2-6, reads EPEVTQTPSHQVTQMGQEVILRCVPISNHLYFYWYRQILGQKVEFLVSFYNNEISEKSEIFDDQFSVERPDGSNFTLKIRSTKLEDSAMYFCAIGQGRSGANVLTFGAGSRLTVL.

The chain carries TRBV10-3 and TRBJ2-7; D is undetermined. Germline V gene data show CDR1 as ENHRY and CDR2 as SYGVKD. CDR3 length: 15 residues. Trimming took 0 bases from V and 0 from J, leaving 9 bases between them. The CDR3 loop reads CAISESHQFSYEQYF. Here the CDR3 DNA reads TGTGCCATCAGTGAGTCGCACCAGTTCTCCTACGAGCAGTACTTC.

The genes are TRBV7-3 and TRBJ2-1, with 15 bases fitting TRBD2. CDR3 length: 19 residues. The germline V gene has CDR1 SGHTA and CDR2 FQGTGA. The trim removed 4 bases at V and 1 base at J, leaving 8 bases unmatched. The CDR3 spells CASSSGTSGGPESYNEQFF. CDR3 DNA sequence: TGTGCCAGCAGCTCCGGGACTAGCGGGGGGCCCGAATCCTACAATGAGCAGTTCTTC.

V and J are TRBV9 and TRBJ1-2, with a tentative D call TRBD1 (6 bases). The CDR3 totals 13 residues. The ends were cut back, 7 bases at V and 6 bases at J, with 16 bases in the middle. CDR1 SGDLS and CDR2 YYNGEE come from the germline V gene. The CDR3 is CASGRTRGDGYTF. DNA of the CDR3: TGTGCCAGCGGTCGGACGAGGGGGGATGGCTACACCTTC.

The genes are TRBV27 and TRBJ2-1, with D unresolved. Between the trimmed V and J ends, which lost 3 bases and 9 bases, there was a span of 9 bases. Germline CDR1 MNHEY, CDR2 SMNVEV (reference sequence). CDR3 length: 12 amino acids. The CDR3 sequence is CASSLPGSEQFF. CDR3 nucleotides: TGTGCCAGCAGTTTGCCGGGCAGTGAGCAGTTCTTC.